Each of the 7 T cell receptor beta chains below was sequenced from the same sample in a study of neurological immune-mediated disorders. TCRdb reprocessed the 5' RACE reads with MiXCR, giving one entry per CDR3 protein. In the table there are tens of thousands of distinct CDR3 sequences, roughly 4% of which are singletons. The sequenced material came from PBMCs. These receptors all come from a man younger than 40 with multiple sclerosis.

This clonotype was seen at least ten times. The chain links TRBV6-6 to TRBJ2-1; D uncertain. Germline V gives CDR1 MNHNY, CDR2 SVGAGI (reference sequence). The V gene lost 5 bases and the J gene lost 7 bases, with 6 bases spanning the gap. The CDR3 runs 11 residues. In DNA form, the CDR3 reads TGTGCCAGCAGTCCCGTAAATGAGCAGTTCTTC. Translated, it gives CASSPVNEQFF.

This clonotype was picked up many times. The rearrangement links TRBV6-6 to TRBJ2-1; 9 positions match TRBD2. V gave up 0 bases and J gave up 8 bases; unmatched junction bases: 14. The CDR3 extends over 18 amino acids. The germline V gene has CDR1 MNHNY and CDR2 SVGAGI (reference sequence). The CDR3 DNA reads TGTGCCAGCAGTTACTCGAGGTTAGCGGGAGAATTAATGTATGAGCAGTTCTTC. Translation gives CASSYSRLAGELMYEQFF.

This clonotype was detected ten times or more. This chain uses TRBV6-5 with TRBJ2-3; perhaps TRBD2 as D (6 bases). V was trimmed by 0 bases and J by 6 bases, leaving 13 bases between them. This CDR3 contains 15 residues. The germline CDR1 and CDR2 sequences are MNHEY and SVGAGI. CDR3 loop: CASSYSGTPSDTQYF. DNA for the CDR3: TGTGCCAGCAGTTACTCCGGGACTCCAAGCGATACGCAGTATTTT.

In this sample, this clonotype turned up many times. This chain links TRBV20-1 with TRBJ2-7; D may be TRBD1 (5 bases). CDR3 size: 13 residues. From germline, CDR1 is DFQATT and CDR2 SNEGSKA (reference sequence). Trimming cost V 2 bases and J 0 bases, with 8 bases left between them. The CDR3 here is CSARKQGSYEQYF. In DNA form, the CDR3 reads TGCAGTGCTAGAAAGCAGGGCTCCTACGAGCAGTACTTC.

This clonotype came up many times. This chain uses TRBV29-1 with TRBJ2-5; TRBD2 aligns across 8 bases. The trim removed 7 bases at V and 4 bases at J, leaving 8 bases unmatched. Germline CDR1 SQVTM, CDR2 ANQGSEA. The CDR3 has 13 residues. The DNA of the CDR3 is TGCAGCGGGATTGAGCGGGGGAGAGAGACCCAGTACTTC. Protein: CSGIERGRETQYF.

This clonotype was recorded at least ten times. The chain uses TRBV5-1 and TRBJ2-2; D perhaps matches TRBD1 (6 bases). The CDR3 sequence is 15 residues long. Deletions cut 0 bases from V and 4 bases from J, with 10 bases between. Germline values: CDR1 SGHRS, CDR2 YFSETQ. CDR3 coding DNA: TGCGCCAGCAGCTTGGACAGGGCGGGCACCGGGGAGCTGTTTTTT. This gives the protein CASSLDRAGTGELFF.

This clonotype was observed at least ten times. This chain joins TRBV5-1 and TRBJ2-7; TRBD1 aligns across 8 bases. The CDR3 sequence is 15 residues long. J gave up 0 bases and V 0 bases, and 2 bases lay outside the gene matches. Germline V gene sequence: CDR1 SGHRS, CDR2 YFSETQ. The CDR3 spells CASSLEQGVSYEQYF. Here the CDR3 DNA reads TGCGCCAGCAGCTTGGAACAGGGGGTCTCCTACGAGCAGTACTTC. Drawing the rest from reference TRBV5-1 and TRBJ2-7, the complete variable domain is KAGVTQTPRYLIKTRGQQVTLSCSPISGHRSVSWYQQTPGQGLQFLFEYFSETQRNKGNFPGRFSGRQFSNSRSEMNVSTLELGDSALYLCASSLEQGVSYEQYFGPGTRLTVT.